This section outlines one T cell receptor beta chain sequence together with its context. Its antigen is undetermined. In the naive CD8 group, cells lacked CD45RO and were positively selected for CCR7, so terminally differentiated effector memory CD45RA+ cells were left out. This record belongs to a study of shared clonotypes between healthy human individuals. Broader study findings: Researchers found naive subsets generally carried larger estimated richness than memory subsets.

Across several immunoSEQ plates, the genomic DNA of each subset was split evenly. The repertoire was sequenced with immunoSEQ multiplex PCR; TCRdb's copy has only in-frame clones and lacks some. This sample has more than 550,000 clones, with 92% found just once. With 6 bases clipped from V and 0 bases from J, the junction kept 5 bases outside the gene matches. Germline values: CDR1 SGHAT, CDR2 FQNNGV. This CDR3 has 15 residues. The source of this sequence is a man aged 30-40 years in good health. The V call is TRBV11-2, the J call TRBJ2-1; 7 positions agree with TRBD2. Sequencing used naive CD8+ T cells sorted from blood. This CDR3 reads CASSQLASSYNEQFF. The CDR3 DNA reads as TGTGCCAGCAGTCAACTAGCGAGCTCCTACAATGAGCAGTTCTTC.